These T cell receptor beta chains were read from a single sample in a study of cytomegalovirus exposure and HLA in healthy donors. Assay: immunoSEQ multiplex PCR; the TCRdb copy retains only in-frame clones and omits some. The sample carries 150,000 to 200,000 clones, around 80% recorded once. Input material: PBMCs. The receptors were sampled from a man under 40 in good health and CMV-seronegative. CDR3s include the opening cysteine and the closing phenylalanine or tryptophan. The order of the fields is V gene, CDR3 protein.

v_call: TRBV29-1; cdr3_aa: CSAPDRGYGYTF
v_call: TRBV7-8; cdr3_aa: CASSPSVGVVGYTF
v_call: TRBV30; cdr3_aa: CAWRTDRTYEQYF
v_call: TRBV9; cdr3_aa: CASSVTSGREQFF
v_call: TRBV7-2; cdr3_aa: CASSSIGTGGQETQYF
v_call: TRBV2; cdr3_aa: CASSKQGSWQPQHF
v_call: TRBV4-1; cdr3_aa: CASSQGQAYEQYF
v_call: TRBV10-3; cdr3_aa: CAIREGLAGGPKTGELFF
v_call: TRBV10-3; cdr3_aa: CAISATGNSPLHF
v_call: TRBV6-5; cdr3_aa: CASRRQREQPQHF
v_call: TRBV18; cdr3_aa: CASSPTSRGRNTEAFF
v_call: TRBV6-5; cdr3_aa: CASTGGTSINTQYF
v_call: TRBV5-1; cdr3_aa: CASSPRTPNYGYTF
v_call: TRBV2; cdr3_aa: CASMRDREAFF
v_call: TRBV5-1; cdr3_aa: CASSESRGNRNEQYF
v_call: TRBV28; cdr3_aa: CASSSPRDRVEGYEQYF
v_call: TRBV6-1; cdr3_aa: CASSPIPGTGNEQFF
v_call: TRBV11-2; cdr3_aa: CASSALAGFNEQFF
v_call: TRBV25-1; cdr3_aa: CASRRTGTGFFYNEQFF
v_call: TRBV5-1; cdr3_aa: CASSLRQGSGNTIYF
v_call: TRBV27; cdr3_aa: CASSLSVTTIEQTGELFF
v_call: TRBV7-9; cdr3_aa: CASSLMTQPQEKLFF
v_call: TRBV5-1; cdr3_aa: CASNPGQGVNTEAFF
v_call: TRBV18; cdr3_aa: CASSRQGRYEQYF
v_call: TRBV18; cdr3_aa: CASSPRWGLPLSGANVLTF
v_call: TRBV5-1; cdr3_aa: CASSLGGQAEQFF
v_call: TRBV6-6; cdr3_aa: CASSYLAGELDNEQYF
v_call: TRBV19; cdr3_aa: CASSINFLGTSGNEQFF
v_call: TRBV28; cdr3_aa: CASSPRSLGANVLTF
v_call: TRBV12-5; cdr3_aa: CASGSAPLDRALFF